Listed below are T cell receptor beta chains from one sample, sequenced in a study of T-cell memory formation after mild COVID-19. Each CDR3 protein is one row after TCRdb ran MiXCR on the 5' RACE reads. The sample lists about 90,000 distinct CDR3 sequences, around 13% occurring once. Sequences were obtained from PBMCs or a T cell subset sorted from them (not recorded which). The source of these receptors is an adult woman who had mild COVID-19 (a few samples of this study predate the infection). Cell type and time point are not known. Each CDR3 is given with its conserved first and last residue. Fields, in order: V gene, J gene, D gene, clone size, CDR3 DNA, CDR3 protein. D genes are given only for firm matches. Rows give clone size only sometimes, using once, few, many, or a class for an expanded clone.

TRBV30	TRBJ1-2	-	-	TGTGCCTGGAGTGTAGTGATATCCTATGGCTACACCTTC	CAWSVVISYGYTF
TRBV5-5	TRBJ2-1	TRBD2	-	TGTGCCAGCAGCCCCAGACTAGCGGACTACAATGAGCAGTTCTTC	CASSPRLADYNEQFF
TRBV7-6	TRBJ2-2	-	few	TGTGCCAGCAGCCGCGGTTACACCGGGGAGCTGTTTTTT	CASSRGYTGELFF
TRBV15	TRBJ1-1	TRBD1	-	TGTGCCACCAGCAGCTCCGGGACAGTAAATGAAGCTTTCTTT	CATSSSGTVNEAFF
TRBV20-1	TRBJ2-7	TRBD2	-	TGCAGTGCGAATAAGGGAGGGAACGACGAGCAGTACTTC	CSANKGGNDEQYF
TRBV12-3/TRBV12-4	TRBJ2-1	-	few	TGTGCCAGCAGACCGGGAATACCGAATGAGCAGTTCTTC	CASRPGIPNEQFF
TRBV6-5	TRBJ2-7	TRBD2	-	TGTGCCAGCAGTTACGGATTAGGGGTTAGCGGGACCGAGCAGTACTTC	CASSYGLGVSGTEQYF
TRBV5-1	TRBJ2-1	-	many	TGCGCCAGCAGCTTGGAGTATGAGCAGTTCTTC	CASSLEYEQFF
TRBV6-6	TRBJ1-1	-	-	TGTGCCAGCAGTTATCCGGGACAAAACACTGAAGCTTTCTTT	CASSYPGQNTEAFF
TRBV7-8	TRBJ2-7	TRBD1	few	TGTGCCAGCAGCCCACCCGGACAGGGGGCATCCGAGCAGTACTTC	CASSPPGQGASEQYF
TRBV24-1	TRBJ2-1	-	-	TGTGCCACCAGTTGGGAGAGGGGCTCCTACAATGAGCAGTTCTTC	CATSWERGSYNEQFF
TRBV20-1	TRBJ1-5	-	few	TGCAGTGCCTCGCGGGGGGAGGATAGCAATCAGCCCCAGCATTTT	CSASRGEDSNQPQHF
TRBV5-1	TRBJ2-5	-	-	TGCGCCAGCAGCGGGTTGGAGGAGGAGGTTTGGGAGACCCAGTACTTC	CASSGLEEEVWETQYF
TRBV15	TRBJ2-1	-	-	TGTGCCACCGCCAGCTCCTACAATGAGCAGTTCTTC	CATASSYNEQFF
TRBV4-2	TRBJ2-3	TRBD2	-	TGTGCCAGCAGCCAAGATCTAGCGGGATCTAGCACAGATACGCAGTATTTT	CASSQDLAGSSTDTQYF
TRBV29-1	TRBJ2-2	TRBD1	-	TGCAGCGTTCTGGACAGGGGGGTCTCCGGGGAGCTGTTTTTT	CSVLDRGVSGELFF
TRBV5-1	TRBJ2-7	-	-	TGCGCCAGCAGCATAGGGGACGGGCCCTACGAGCAGTACTTC	CASSIGDGPYEQYF
TRBV4-1	TRBJ1-5	TRBD1	few	TGCGCCAGCAGCCACGTTTCAGGACAGGGGAATCAGCCCCAGCATTTT	CASSHVSGQGNQPQHF
TRBV5-1	TRBJ1-5	-	few	TGCGCCAGCAGCGTTGGCCCATCCCAGATCTATAGCAATCAGCCCCAGCATTTT	CASSVGPSQIYSNQPQHF
TRBV11-2	TRBJ1-1	-	few	TGTGCCAGCAGCCCCACCGACGGCACAGAAGCTTTCTTT	CASSPTDGTEAFF
TRBV12-3/TRBV12-4	TRBJ2-7	TRBD1	few	TGTGCCAGCAGTTCCCCGGTGACTCCGGGACAGGGGGACGAGCAGTACTTC	CASSSPVTPGQGDEQYF
TRBV21-1	TRBJ1-6	-	few	TGTGCCAGCAGGACGACAGGGGCAAATTCACCCCTCCACTTT	CASRTTGANSPLHF
TRBV7-7	TRBJ2-1	TRBD1	-	TGTGCTAGCAGCCCTTCCGGACAGGCCTCTTACAATGAGCAGTTCTTC	CASSPSGQASYNEQFF
TRBV20-1	TRBJ2-1	-	few	TGCAGTGCTAGAGATTACTACAATGAGCAGTTCTTC	CSARDYYNEQFF
TRBV12-3/TRBV12-4	TRBJ2-7	TRBD2	-	TGTGCCAGCAGCTTAGGGGGACTAGCGGGAGGAATCACGAACGAGCAGTACTTC	CASSLGGLAGGITNEQYF
TRBV6-5	TRBJ2-3	TRBD2	-	TGTGCCAGCAGTTACTCGATGACTAGCGGGGTTGGCACAGATACGCAGTATTTT	CASSYSMTSGVGTDTQYF
TRBV10-2	TRBJ1-5	-	few	TGCGCCAGCAGTGAAGCGTGGGGCCGAAATAGCAATCAGCCCCAGCATTTT	CASSEAWGRNSNQPQHF
TRBV6-6	TRBJ2-6	-	few	TGTGCCAGCAGACCTTACTCGATAGAAGCTCGCTCTGGGGCCAACGTCCTGACTTTC	CASRPYSIEARSGANVLTF
TRBV3-1	TRBJ1-1	TRBD1	few	TGTGCCAGCAGCCAAGACGACAGGGCCTTGAACACTGAAGCTTTCTTT	CASSQDDRALNTEAFF
TRBV5-1	TRBJ1-4	-	few	TGCGCCAGCAGCTTGCTGGGGATGACTGAAAAACTGTTTTTT	CASSLLGMTEKLFF
TRBV6-2/TRBV6-3	TRBJ2-1	-	few	TGTGCCAGCAGTTGGATTGGAGAGTACTACAATGAGCAGTTCTTC	CASSWIGEYYNEQFF
TRBV11-2	TRBJ1-2	TRBD1	-	TGTGCCAGCAGCCCGGGGGTAGGGGGCGATGACTATGGCTACACCTTC	CASSPGVGGDDYGYTF
TRBV4-1	TRBJ1-1	-	-	TGCGCCAGCAGCCGCAGGGGTTTGGACACTGAAGCTTTCTTT	CASSRRGLDTEAFF
TRBV4-1	TRBJ2-7	-	many	TGCGCCAGCAGCCAAGGGTTAGGGGACGAGCAGTACTTC	CASSQGLGDEQYF
TRBV6-5	TRBJ1-5	-	few	TGTGCCAGCAGTTACTCTAGTGAGGTCGGCAATCAGCCCCAGCATTTT	CASSYSSEVGNQPQHF
TRBV6-5	TRBJ2-5	TRBD1	-	TGTGCCAGCAGTTACTCGGGACAGGGGGCGGGAGAGACCCAGTACTTC	CASSYSGQGAGETQYF
TRBV9	TRBJ2-6	-	few	TGTGCCAGCAGCGTAGCAAGCAGGGCCGGGGCCAACGTCCTGACTTTC	CASSVASRAGANVLTF
TRBV13	TRBJ2-2	-	-	TGTGCCAGCAGCTTTGGCAGCCCGAACACCGGGGAGCTGTTTTTT	CASSFGSPNTGELFF
TRBV7-9	TRBJ2-3	TRBD2	-	TGTGCCAGCAGCTTTCAGACTAGCGGGGCCACAGATACGCAGTATTTT	CASSFQTSGATDTQYF
TRBV2	TRBJ2-2	TRBD2	few	TGTGCCAGCAGTGATGGCGGGAGGGCCGTGGGGGAGCTGTTTTTT	CASSDGGRAVGELFF
TRBV27	TRBJ1-5	-	few	TGTGCCAGCAGTTTCAGTAGCAATCAGCCCCAGCATTTT	CASSFSSNQPQHF
TRBV6-5	TRBJ2-2	-	many	TGTGCCAGCGGGGGAGTCCCCGGGGAGCTGTTTTTT	CASGGVPGELFF
TRBV9	TRBJ2-1	-	-	TGTGCCAGCAGCGTAGAAAATAGCTTGGGCAATGAGCAGTTCTTC	CASSVENSLGNEQFF
TRBV7-2	TRBJ2-7	-	-	TGTGCCAGCAGCTTTGACAGTTCCTACGAGCAGTACTTC	CASSFDSSYEQYF
TRBV24-1	TRBJ2-7	-	-	TGTGCCACCAGTGCGTCCGGGGCCCTCTACGAGCAGTACTTC	CATSASGALYEQYF
TRBV12-3/TRBV12-4	TRBJ2-7	TRBD1	-	TGTGCCAGCGCCTTTGCCGGACAGGGGATAGGCGAGCAGTACTTC	CASAFAGQGIGEQYF
TRBV15	TRBJ2-1	TRBD1	-	TGTGCCACCAGCAGAGACAGGGGGCTAGGAAATGAGCAGTTCTTC	CATSRDRGLGNEQFF
TRBV7-6	TRBJ2-2	-	few	TGTGCCAGCAGCCCAACCTGGCCCGGGGAGCTGTTTTTT	CASSPTWPGELFF
TRBV6-6	TRBJ1-1	-	few	TGTGCCAGCAGTTACTACGGACCTGAAGCTTTCTTT	CASSYYGPEAFF
TRBV7-8	TRBJ2-1	-	few	TGTGCCAGCAGCCCGGAATACAGGGGGGGAACCTACAATGAGCAGTTCTTC	CASSPEYRGGTYNEQFF
TRBV5-1	TRBJ2-1	-	-	TGCGCCAGCAGCTGGCTAGGGGGGCCAAAGAATGAGCAGTTCTTC	CASSWLGGPKNEQFF
TRBV12-3/TRBV12-4	TRBJ2-7	TRBD2	few	TGTGCCAGCAGTTTTTTAGCGGGAGAGAACGAGCAGTACTTC	CASSFLAGENEQYF